This T cell receptor beta chain was sequenced in a study of cytomegalovirus exposure and HLA in healthy donors. Findings and caveats of the study: In vitro confirmation showed three CMV-associated chains to be CMV antigen specific. Whilst most TCR sequences proved rare, a subset of public TCRs occurred across many donors. Reported performance of the classifier showed diagnosis of cytomegalovirus status with high specificity and sensitivity.

A word on this clone: Its antigen is still unknown.

Assay used: immunoSEQ multiplex PCR; TCRdb lists only in-frame clones, some missing. The sample holds about 280,000 clones, 80% to 90% seen once. The TCR was taken from a woman in her late teens or twenties in good health and CMV-seronegative. Sequencing was carried out using PBMCs.

DNA for the CDR3: TGTGCCAGCAGTTACCAGGGCACGATACAAGAGACCCAGTACTTC. It specifies CASSYQGTIQETQYF. The genes are TRBV6-5 and TRBJ2-5; a weak D match, TRBD1 (5 bases). V lost 2 bases to trimming and J lost 2 bases, with 12 bases between them. CDR3 length: 15 amino acids. The germline V gene encodes CDR1 MNHEY and CDR2 SVGAGI.